The 16 T cell receptor beta chains in this list originate from one sample, sequenced in a study of blood T cells in healthy people across ages. Next came a second PCR, run for about 6 to 11 cycles, which used a sample-barcoded 5' primer along with a J-beta primer mix. TCRdb fed the 5' RACE reads into MiXCR, producing one record per CDR3 protein. This sample has some 710,000 distinct CDR3 sequences, with 35% to 50% found just once. The sample comprised blood. The receptors derive from an elderly man in good health.

J is TRBJ2-3 and V is TRBV11-1, with a weak D call TRBD2 (5 bases). This CDR3 region has 13 residues. Germline V gives CDR1 SGHAT, CDR2 FQDESV (reference sequence). Deletions cut 5 bases from V and 4 bases from J, with 10 bases between. The CDR3 DNA reads as TGTGCCAGCAGCGTCCTCGGGGCAGATACGCAGTATTTT. It encodes CASSVLGADTQYF. The complete variable domain, with remaining parts taken from reference TRBV11-1 and TRBJ2-3, reads EAEVAQSPRYKITEKSQAVAFWCDPISGHATLYWYRQILGQGPELLVQFQDESVVDDSQLPKDRFSAERLKGVDSTLKIQPAELGDSAMYLCASSVLGADTQYFGPGTRLTVL.

This rearrangement joins TRBV6-5 to TRBJ2-2; weak D call: TRBD2 (5 bases). V was trimmed by 6 bases and J by 0 bases, leaving 11 bases between them. The germline V gene encodes CDR1 MNHEY and CDR2 SVGAGI. The CDR3 runs to 15 residues. The DNA of the CDR3 is TGTGCCAGCAGACGAAAGACTACGAACACCGGGGAGCTGTTTTTT. It codes for CASRRKTTNTGELFF.

V and J are TRBV18 and TRBJ2-7; D is possibly TRBD1 (6 bases). The germline gives CDR1 KGHSH, CDR2 LQKENI. This CDR3 is 16 amino acids long. The germline V and J ends were trimmed by 3 bases and 0 bases, with 15 bases remaining between them. CDR3 loop: CASSPYTTGSSYEQYF. The CDR3 nucleotides are TGTGCCAGCTCACCTTACACTACAGGGAGCTCCTACGAGCAGTACTTC.

The V and J genes are TRBV5-6 and TRBJ2-7, with D possibly TRBD2 on 6 matching bases. The V gene lost 3 bases and the J gene lost 4 bases, with 17 bases spanning the gap. Germline CDR1 is SGHDT and CDR2 is YYEEEE. The CDR3 sequence is 15 residues long. CDR3 sequence: CASSSYGSGGYEQYF. Written as DNA, the CDR3 is TGTGCCAGCAGCTCCTATGGGTCTGGGGGGTACGAGCAGTACTTC.

This chain connects TRBV12-3 or TRBV12-4 to TRBJ2-3, with a possible D match to TRBD2 (5 bases). V was shortened by 7 bases and J by 3 bases, with 23 bases between the two germline ends. CDR3 length equals 17 residues. The CDR3 protein is CASTYKWSTRGTDTQYF. The DNA of the CDR3 is TGTGCCAGCACTTATAAGTGGTCCACCAGAGGGACAGATACGCAGTATTTT.

This clonotype was counted between two and nine times. The chain uses TRBV24-1 and TRBJ2-3, with D hard to call. This CDR3 is built from 13 residues. Trimming shortened V by 9 bases and J by 5 bases, and 14 bases separated the two germline ends. CDR1 and CDR2 (germline): KGHDR, SFDVKD. CDR3 amino acids: CATARTGQDTQYF. In DNA form, the CDR3 reads TGTGCCACCGCTAGAACTGGGCAAGATACGCAGTATTTT.

The chain couples TRBV27 to TRBJ2-3, with TRBD1 identical over 10 bases. The germline CDR1 and CDR2 sequences are MNHEY and SMNVEV (reference sequence). The J segment lost 2 bases and the V segment lost 5 bases, leaving 10 bases of the junction unmatched. This CDR3 is built from 17 residues. The CDR3 region is CASSPRDRGFTTDTQYF. CDR3 in DNA: TGTGCCAGCAGTCCCCGGGACAGGGGCTTTACCACAGATACGCAGTATTTT.

This clonotype has only one observation. The rearrangement uses TRBV2 and TRBJ1-4, with TRBD1 matching over 7 bases. With 5 bases clipped from V and 4 bases from J, the junction kept 10 bases outside the gene matches. CDR3 length equals 16 residues. Germline lookup yields CDR1 SNHLY and CDR2 FYNNEI. CDR3 residues: CASSPDPGQLNEKLFF. DNA for the CDR3: TGTGCCAGCAGTCCGGACCCGGGACAGCTTAATGAAAAACTGTTTTTT.

This chain links TRBV29-1 with TRBJ2-1; D may be TRBD1 or TRBD2 (5 bases each). The CDR3 has 13 residues. V was shortened by 7 bases and J by 10 bases, with 20 bases between the two germline ends. Germline loops: CDR1 SQVTM, CDR2 ANQGSEA. CDR3 in DNA: TGCAGCGGTACCGGGACCCAGGGCTACGAGCAGTTCTTC. It specifies CSGTGTQGYEQFF.

This chain joins TRBV20-1 and TRBJ2-4; D call uncertain. Germline V lookup: CDR1 DFQATT, CDR2 SNEGSKA (reference sequence). Trimming stripped 2 bases from V and 7 bases from J, with 15 bases between. The length of the CDR3 is 14 residues. The CDR3 loop is CSARRDTSRNIQYF. The CDR3 DNA follows: TGCAGTGCTAGAAGAGATACCAGCAGGAACATTCAGTACTTC.

This clonotype appeared many times. The chain couples TRBV7-8 to TRBJ1-1, with D maybe TRBD1 (6 bases). The CDR3 extends over 15 amino acids. The V gene lost 2 bases and the J gene lost 2 bases, with 12 bases spanning the gap. Germline V gene data show CDR1 as SGHVS and CDR2 as FQNEAQ. The chain's CDR3 is CASSLSGGANTEAFF. CDR3 DNA: TGTGCCAGCAGCTTAAGTGGGGGGGCCAACACTGAAGCTTTCTTT.

On this clonotype: Possible read error: a much larger clone is one base away. This chain uses TRBV12-3 or TRBV12-4 with TRBJ1-5, with D maybe TRBD1 (6 bases). The CDR3 runs 16 residues. The CDR3 nucleotides are TGTGACAGCAGTTTCGGGCAGGGGTATAGCAATCAGCCCCAGCATTTT. Its protein is CDSSFGQGYSNQPQHF.

The rearrangement links TRBV6-1 to TRBJ2-3; TRBD1 agrees at 9 bases. With V trimmed by 6 bases and J by 3 bases, 7 bases remained unmatched. Germline loops: CDR1 MNHNS, CDR2 SASEGT. The CDR3 contains 15 residues. CDR3 sequence: CASSSRDRVTDTQYF. CDR3 sequence (DNA): TGTGCCAGCAGCAGCCGGGACAGGGTAACAGATACGCAGTATTTT.

To note about this clonotype: The germline gene is not matched at one end of the junction; a read error may be the cause. CDR3 sequence (DNA): TGTGCCAGCGGCTTACCTCCAACTAGGCCCAATGAGCAGTTCTTC. Translated: CASGLPPTRPNEQFF. The chain uses TRBV7-2 and TRBJ2-1, with a possible D match to TRBD2 (5 bases). There are 15 residues in the CDR3. Looked up from germline, CDR1 is SGHTA and CDR2 is FQGNSA. The full variable domain, rest sourced from reference TRBV7-2 and TRBJ2-1, is GAGVSQSPSNKVTEKGKDVELRCDPISGHTALYWYRQSLGQGLEFLIYFQGNSAPDKSGLPSDRFSAERTGGSVSTLTIQRTQQEDSAVYLCASGLPPTRPNEQFFGPGTRLTVL.

The rearrangement uses TRBV20-1 and TRBJ2-1, with TRBD1 identical over 9 bases. The CDR3 contains 15 residues. Germline CDR1 reads DFQATT; CDR2 reads SNEGSKA (reference sequence). V shed 1 base and J 4 bases; nucleotides not matched to a gene: 5. The CDR3 is CSARGDREAYNEQFF. In nucleotides, the CDR3 is TGCAGTGCTAGAGGGGACAGGGAGGCGTACAATGAGCAGTTCTTC.

The chain recombines TRBV5-1 with TRBJ2-1; 9 bases are shared with TRBD2. The J call may be wrong; the DNA end is better matched by TRBJ2-7. Germline V CDR1 and CDR2: SGHRS, YFSETQ. The CDR3 length is 14 residues. CDR3 sequence reads: CASSYPGLANEQYF. The CDR3 nucleotides are TGCGCCAGCAGCTACCCGGGACTAGCTAACGAGCAGTACTTC.